The sequence of this T cell receptor (beta chain) was determined in a study of blood T cell repertoires in COVID-19. At the level of the study: Nucleic acid was either cDNA or gDNA, and it came from T cells, B-cell-depleted T cells, or PBMCs.

As handled by the study authors: Amplification from reference gene primers served as the basis for estimated nucleated cell counts. Data came from immunoSEQ multiplex PCR; TCRdb stores just in-frame clones and leaves some out. D and trimming come from the DNA, and the V and J calls and clone size come from that table. The data contain around 120,000 clones, around 87% of them singletons. The sequencing sample was made of peripheral blood. The sequence derives from a woman between 65 and 79 years old with acute or convalescent COVID-19.

The CDR3 DNA sequence: TGTGCCAGCAGCTTCACAGGGGGTAATCAGCCCCAGCATTTT. This gives the protein CASSFTGGNQPQHF. The rearrangement joins TRBV5-6 to TRBJ1-5; 8 bases are shared with TRBD1. After removal of 2 bases from V and 4 bases from J, the junction contained 2 bases not matched to a gene. Per the germline V gene, CDR1 is SGHDT and CDR2 is YYEEEE. The CDR3 is 14 residues long.